The next 7 T cell receptor beta chains were all read from a single sample in a study of T cell changes during pregnancy in multiple sclerosis. TCRdb's table, derived via immunoSEQ multiplex PCR, lists solely in-frame clones and lacks some. The table has around 120,000 clones, roughly 90% seen once; the top ten hold about 3.2%. Sequencing was performed on peripheral blood, taken after pregnancy. The receptors shown here come from a female donor with multiple sclerosis, enrolled in a pregnancy study.

Here the CDR3 reads CASSTGDTDYEQYF. CDR3 bases: TGTGCCAGCAGTACCGGGGACACGGACTACGAGCAGTACTTC. This chain links TRBV5-4 with TRBJ2-7; possibly TRBD1 for D (6 bases). Germline CDR1 SGHNT, CDR2 YYREEE (reference sequence). Trimming shortened V by 5 bases and J by 3 bases, and 15 bases separated the two germline ends. The CDR3 is made up of 14 amino acids.

The J gene is TRBJ1-1, the V gene TRBV7-9; D is possibly TRBD1 (6 bases). CDR1 and CDR2 (germline): SEHNR, FQNEAQ (reference sequence). Deletions cut 4 bases from V and 1 base from J, with 13 bases between. The CDR3 sequence is 15 residues long. CDR3 nucleotide sequence: TGTGCCAGCAGCTCCGCAGGGGCCTCGAACACTGAAGCTTTCTTT. Translation: CASSSAGASNTEAFF.

The chain combines TRBV10-3 with TRBJ1-6; TRBD1 is a possible D gene (6 bases). Trimming removed 6 bases at V and 9 bases at J, with 15 bases between. This CDR3 region has 14 residues. Germline values: CDR1 ENHRY, CDR2 SYGVKD. CDR3 sequence (DNA): TGTGCCATCAGACCACAGGGAACAACTTCACCCCTCCACTTT. This sequence encodes CAIRPQGTTSPLHF.

V is TRBV6-1 and J is TRBJ2-7; maybe TRBD1 (5 bases). The CDR3 is made up of 14 amino acids. Per the germline V gene, CDR1 is MNHNS and CDR2 is SASEGT. V dropped 6 bases and J dropped 2 bases, with 14 bases sitting between them. CDR3 nucleotides: TGTGCCAGCAGGGGAACTCGACAGACCTACGAGCAGTACTTC. This translates into CASRGTRQTYEQYF.

This rearrangement joins TRBV7-7 to TRBJ2-2, with 8 nucleotides matching TRBD1. The CDR3 has 14 amino acids. CDR1 is SSHAT and CDR2 is FNYEAQ in the germline V gene (reference sequence). CDR3 DNA sequence: TGTGCTAGCGGACAGGGTCCGAACACCGGGGAGCTGTTTTTT. Its translation is CASGQGPNTGELFF.

The chain carries TRBV5-5 and TRBJ2-7; D ambiguous. V was trimmed by 0 bases and J by 2 bases, leaving 6 bases between them. Germline loops: CDR1 SGHKS, CDR2 YYEKEE (reference sequence). There are 13 residues in the CDR3. This CDR3 reads CASSLANPYEQYF. As DNA, the CDR3 is TGTGCCAGCAGCTTGGCCAATCCCTACGAGCAGTACTTC.

The chain employs TRBV9 and TRBJ2-3; 9 nucleotides agree with TRBD2. This CDR3 contains 15 residues. Losses at the gene ends were 8 bases for V and 0 bases for J; bases not matched to a gene: 7. Per the germline V gene, CDR1 is SGDLS and CDR2 is YYNGEE. CDR3 sequence: CASASGTSSTDTQYF. The CDR3 DNA reads TGTGCCAGTGCTTCCGGGACTAGCAGCACAGATACGCAGTATTTT.